These T cell receptor beta chains were read from a single sample in a study of vaccination effects on CD4 cells after COVID-19. These receptors have no known antigen. Method: immunoSEQ multiplex PCR; TCRdb's copy keeps in-frame clones and lacks some. The data contain approximately 74,000 clones, about four fifths of them singletons. The sequencing used CD4+ T cells from PBMCs cultured with HCoV-NL63 spike peptides, collected before COVID-19 vaccination. Receptor source: a human donor who received a COVID-19 vaccine. The CDR3 runs from the conserved cysteine through the conserved F or W. Each record gives: J gene, V gene, clone size, D gene, CDR3 DNA, CDR3 protein. A D gene is named only where the DNA matches it firmly. Clone size, where shown, is once, few, many, or a class for clones that have expanded.

TRBJ2-3 | TRBV7-3 | NA | NA | TGTGCCAGCAGCCCGGGACTTGGAGTCACAGATACGCAGTATTTT | CASSPGLGVTDTQYF
TRBJ1-2 | TRBV7-8 | NA | NA | TGTGCCAGCAGCTTAGTGGTAGTTGAGGCCTCGGGCCCTAACTATGGCTACACCTTC | CASSLVVVEASGPNYGYTF
TRBJ2-3 | TRBV27 | NA | TRBD1 | TGTGCCAGCAGGGACAGGCCCGTCACAGATACGCAGTATTTT | CASRDRPVTDTQYF
TRBJ2-2 | TRBV25-1 | NA | NA | TGTGCCAGCAGTGCCTGGTCGGCGGGGGAGCTGTTTTTT | CASSAWSAGELFF
TRBJ2-5 | TRBV29-1 | NA | TRBD1 | TGCAGCGTTGGGGGACAGGGAAAAGAGACCCAGTACTTC | CSVGGQGKETQYF
TRBJ2-4 | TRBV6-5 | few | TRBD1 | TGTGCCAGCAGCTACGACAGGGTTAGGGACATTCAGTACTTC | CASSYDRVRDIQYF
TRBJ2-1 | TRBV5-1 | NA | NA | TGCGCCAGCAGCTTGGCCCCGGTCTCCTACAATGAGCAGTTCTTC | CASSLAPVSYNEQFF
TRBJ1-5 | TRBV2 | NA | TRBD1 | TGTGCCAGCAGTGATGAGGCAGGGGGGATACAGCCCCAGCATTTT | CASSDEAGGIQPQHF
TRBJ1-1 | TRBV5-1 | NA | NA | TGCGCCAGCAGCTTCCGGGGCACTGAAGCTTTCTTT | CASSFRGTEAFF
TRBJ1-3 | TRBV30 | NA | TRBD1 | TGTGCCTGTAACCCTGGGACAGGGAGAAACACCATATATTTT | CACNPGTGRNTIYF
TRBJ2-3 | TRBV18 | NA | NA | TGTGCCAGCTCACCAGGGACACACACAGATACGCAGTATTTT | CASSPGTHTDTQYF
TRBJ1-5 | TRBV25-1 | NA | NA | TGTGCCAGCAGTGACGGAGTCGGGGGGGCCGGTCAGCCCCAGCATTTT | CASSDGVGGAGQPQHF
TRBJ2-3 | TRBV5-1 | NA | NA | TGCGCCAGCAGGGAGGTCCCTAGCACAGATACGCAGTATTTT | CASREVPSTDTQYF
TRBJ1-3 | TRBV4-1 | few | NA | TGCGCCAGCAGCCAAGCGTGGGTAGGGGCCAAAAACACCATATATTTT | CASSQAWVGAKNTIYF
TRBJ2-3 | TRBV9 | NA | NA | TGTGCCAGCAGCTCGAGGGGGGTAGGCACAGATACGCAGTATTTT | CASSSRGVGTDTQYF
TRBJ2-2 | TRBV6-2/TRBV6-3 | NA | NA | TGTGCCAGCAGTTACGGGGGTGGTGTCGGGGAGCTGTTTTTT | CASSYGGGVGELFF
TRBJ1-5 | TRBV7-2 | NA | TRBD1 | TGTGCCAGCAGCTTAGGTGGGACAGACAATCAGCCCCAGCATTTT | CASSLGGTDNQPQHF
TRBJ2-1 | TRBV5-8 | NA | TRBD2 | TGTGCCAGCCCAAGGGGACTTGACAGGGTGTTAGCGGGGGGCAATGAGCAGTTCTTC | CASPRGLDRVLAGGNEQFF
TRBJ2-3 | TRBV7-6 | NA | NA | TGTGCCAGCAGGGACTTAGGGAGCGGGACAGATACGCAGTATTTT | CASRDLGSGTDTQYF
TRBJ1-1 | TRBV5-1 | few | NA | TGCGCCAGCAGCAAGACCCCTTCTACCAACACTGAAGCTTTCTTT | CASSKTPSTNTEAFF
TRBJ2-5 | TRBV29-1 | NA | NA | TGCAGCGTTCTACACGTAAAAGAGACCCAGTACTTC | CSVLHVKETQYF
TRBJ2-3 | TRBV29-1 | once | TRBD2 | TGCAGCGTCCCCGAGCTAGCGGGGCTCACAGATACGCAGTATTTT | CSVPELAGLTDTQYF
TRBJ1-5 | TRBV6-5 | NA | NA | TGTGCCAGCAGTCCGTTTCCCGATCGTCAGCCCCAGCATTTT | CASSPFPDRQPQHF
TRBJ1-1 | TRBV2 | NA | NA | TGTGCCAGCAGTGAAAACAGGAGAGTTGAAGCTTTCTTT | CASSENRRVEAFF
TRBJ1-6 | TRBV3-1/TRBV3-2 | few | NA | TGTGCCAGCAGCCAGGCAGGGAAAAATTCACCCCTCCACTTT | CASSQAGKNSPLHF
TRBJ2-1 | TRBV4-3 | NA | TRBD1 | TGCGCCAGCAGCCATGGGGGACAGGGGAGCTCCTACAATGAGCAGTTCTTC | CASSHGGQGSSYNEQFF
TRBJ1-6 | TRBV6-1 | NA | NA | TGTGCCAGCAGTGAAGCGGGGTGGAATTCACCCCTCCACTTT | CASSEAGWNSPLHF
TRBJ2-1 | TRBV2 | once | TRBD1 | TGTGCCAGCAGTGTTGACAGGGAAGTCTACAATGAGCAGTTCTTC | CASSVDREVYNEQFF
TRBJ1-3 | TRBV18 | NA | NA | TGTGCCAGCTCACCACGGGGTGAGGTTTACACCATATATTTT | CASSPRGEVYTIYF
TRBJ1-1 | TRBV6-6 | NA | NA | TGTGCCAGCAGTTACTCGGGACCCACTGAAGCTTTCTTT | CASSYSGPTEAFF
TRBJ1-6 | TRBV10-3 | NA | TRBD1 | TGTGCCATCAGTGAGTTAGCAGGGGGCGATTCACCCCTCCACTTT | CAISELAGGDSPLHF
TRBJ1-2 | TRBV2 | few | NA | TGTGCCAGCAGTGGACAGGACTATGGCTACACCTTC | CASSGQDYGYTF
TRBJ2-5 | TRBV4-1 | NA | TRBD2 | TGCGCCAGCAGCCAGCCGGGACTAGGACGAGAGACCCAGTACTTC | CASSQPGLGRETQYF
TRBJ2-1 | TRBV4-1 | NA | NA | TGCGCCAGCAGCCTACACCGGTTGAGCTCCTACAATGAGCAGTTCTTC | CASSLHRLSSYNEQFF
TRBJ1-5 | TRBV18 | NA | TRBD1 | TGTGCCAGCTCACCAGGACAGGGTGGACGAGAATATAGCAATCAGCCCCAGCATTTT | CASSPGQGGREYSNQPQHF
TRBJ2-1 | TRBV7-3 | NA | NA | TGTGCCAGCAGCTTAGACGGACCCAGGTACAATGAGCAGTTCTTC | CASSLDGPRYNEQFF
TRBJ2-3 | TRBV4-1 | NA | TRBD2 | TGCGCCAGCAGCCACCGGTGGCCCGGGACTAGCGGGGGGTCTCCCACAGATACGCAGTATTTT | CASSHRWPGTSGGSPTDTQYF
TRBJ1-1 | TRBV24-1 | NA | NA | TGTGCCACCAGCAGCGAGAGGGGGACTGAAGCTTTCTTT | CATSSERGTEAFF
TRBJ2-5 | TRBV12-5 | NA | TRBD1 | TGTGCTAGTGGTCCCGGACAGGGCAGAGGGACCCAGTACTTC | CASGPGQGRGTQYF
TRBJ2-3 | TRBV4-1 | NA | NA | TGCGCCAGCAGCCAAGACAGGGTGGTGTCAGATACGCAGTATTTT | CASSQDRVVSDTQYF
TRBJ1-3 | TRBV5-1 | NA | TRBD1 | TGCGCCAGCAGCCCGGGACAGGCCTTCTCTGGAAACACCATATATTTT | CASSPGQAFSGNTIYF
TRBJ2-2 | TRBV6-5 | NA | NA | TGTGCCAGCAGCTTTCTCTCGAACACCGGGGAGCTGTTTTTT | CASSFLSNTGELFF